Sequencing of this T cell receptor beta chain was carried out in a study of blood T cell repertoires in COVID-19. Generated by immunoSEQ multiplex PCR, the TCRdb table keeps only in-frame clones and is missing some. The repertoire holds around 300,000 clones, with around 90% as singletons. Membership in each cohort depended on participant-reported clinical history. Germline values: CDR1 SGHDT, CDR2 YYEEEE. CDR3 size: 15 residues. Trimming stripped 2 bases from V and 0 bases from J, with 9 bases between. V is TRBV5-6 and J is TRBJ2-1; D is possibly TRBD2 (5 bases). The source of this sequence is a woman aged 18-29 years with acute COVID-19. The sample taken for sequencing was PBMCs or T cells enriched from blood (not recorded which). The CDR3 reads CASSFGLTSYNEQFF. The CDR3 DNA is TGTGCCAGCAGCTTTGGACTGACCTCCTACAATGAGCAGTTCTTC.